This entry is about one T cell receptor beta chain. The PCR employed 60 Vbeta primers together with 13 Jbeta primers. Data came from immunoSEQ multiplex PCR; TCRdb stores just in-frame clones and leaves some out. The table shows more than 130,000 clones, with about 80% occurring only once. This sample was taken from a study of cytomegalovirus exposure and HLA in healthy donors. Sequencing was performed on PBMCs. The TCR comes from a man aged 40-55 years in good health and CMV-seropositive.

The CDR3 coding sequence is TGTGCCAGCAGCCCAAGCCGGGGTTTTGGGGACTCTGGAAACACCATATATTTT. It specifies CASSPSRGFGDSGNTIYF. The chain is built from TRBV7-8 and TRBJ1-3; D remains ambiguous. The CDR3 is 18 amino acids. The V gene lost 5 bases and the J gene lost 0 bases, with 20 bases spanning the gap. The V gene's germline CDR1 is SGHVS and CDR2 FQNEAQ. Filled out from reference TRBV7-8 and TRBJ1-3, the complete variable domain reads GAGVSQSPRYKVAKRGQDVALRCDPISGHVSLFWYQQALGQGPEFLTYFQNEAQLDKSGLPSDRFFAERPEGSVSTLKIQRTQQEDSAVYLCASSPSRGFGDSGNTIYFGEGSWLTVV.